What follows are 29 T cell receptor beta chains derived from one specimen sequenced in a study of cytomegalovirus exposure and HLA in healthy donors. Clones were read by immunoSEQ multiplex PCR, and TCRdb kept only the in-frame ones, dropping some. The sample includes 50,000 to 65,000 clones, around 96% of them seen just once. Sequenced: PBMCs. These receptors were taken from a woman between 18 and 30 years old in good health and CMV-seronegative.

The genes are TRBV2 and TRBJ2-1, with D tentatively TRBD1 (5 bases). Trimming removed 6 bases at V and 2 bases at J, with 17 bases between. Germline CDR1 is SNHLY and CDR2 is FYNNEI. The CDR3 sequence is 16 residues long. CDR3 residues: CASSPSQVTAYNEQFF. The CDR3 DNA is TGTGCCAGCAGCCCCTCACAGGTAACGGCCTACAATGAGCAGTTCTTC.

The CDR3 sequence: CASSQVWRLAGDYNEQFF. CDR3 nucleotides: TGCGCCAGCAGCCAAGTATGGAGACTAGCGGGGGACTACAATGAGCAGTTCTTC. V and J are TRBV4-3 and TRBJ2-1; 12 nucleotides align to TRBD2. The V gene end was trimmed by 1 base and the J gene end by 3 bases; junction bases not matched to a gene: 7. Germline-derived CDR1 and CDR2 are LGHNA and YSLEER. The CDR3 length is 18 residues.

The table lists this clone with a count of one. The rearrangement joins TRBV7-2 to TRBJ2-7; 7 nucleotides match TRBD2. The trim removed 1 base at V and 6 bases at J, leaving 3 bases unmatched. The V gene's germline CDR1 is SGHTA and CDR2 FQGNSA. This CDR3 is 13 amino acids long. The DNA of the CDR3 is TGTGCCAGCAGCTTAGTGGGCGGGGGCGAGCAGTACTTC. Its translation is CASSLVGGGEQYF.

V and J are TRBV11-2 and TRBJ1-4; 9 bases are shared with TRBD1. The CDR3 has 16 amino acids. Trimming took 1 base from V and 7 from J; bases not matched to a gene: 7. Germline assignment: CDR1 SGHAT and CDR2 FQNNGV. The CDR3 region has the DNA TGTGCCAGCAGCTTAGGGCCCGGGACAGGGCGTGAAAAACTGTTTTTT. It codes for CASSLGPGTGREKLFF.

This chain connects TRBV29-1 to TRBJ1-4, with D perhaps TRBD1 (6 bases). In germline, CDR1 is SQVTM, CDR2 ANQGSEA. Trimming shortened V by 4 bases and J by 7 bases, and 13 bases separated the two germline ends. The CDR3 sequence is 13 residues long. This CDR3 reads CSVGQGRREKLFF. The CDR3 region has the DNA TGCAGCGTTGGCCAGGGGCGACGTGAAAAACTGTTTTTT.

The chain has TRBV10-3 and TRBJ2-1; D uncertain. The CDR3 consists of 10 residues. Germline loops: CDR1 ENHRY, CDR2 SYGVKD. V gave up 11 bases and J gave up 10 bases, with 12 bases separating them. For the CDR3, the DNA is TGTGCCCCCCGCCCCCGGGAGCAGTTCTTC. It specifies CAPRPREQFF.

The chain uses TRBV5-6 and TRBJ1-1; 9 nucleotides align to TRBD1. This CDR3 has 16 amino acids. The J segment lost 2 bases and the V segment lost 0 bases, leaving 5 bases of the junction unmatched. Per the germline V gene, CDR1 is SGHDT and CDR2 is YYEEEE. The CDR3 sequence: CASSLAGTGRNTEAFF. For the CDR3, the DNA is TGTGCCAGCAGCTTGGCCGGGACAGGGCGAAACACTGAAGCTTTCTTT.

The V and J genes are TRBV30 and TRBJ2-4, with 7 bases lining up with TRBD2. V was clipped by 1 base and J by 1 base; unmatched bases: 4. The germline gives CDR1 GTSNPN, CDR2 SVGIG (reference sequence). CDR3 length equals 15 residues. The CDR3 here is CAWSGGGFAKNIQYF. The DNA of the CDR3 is TGTGCCTGGAGTGGGGGGGGGTTCGCCAAAAACATTCAGTACTTC.

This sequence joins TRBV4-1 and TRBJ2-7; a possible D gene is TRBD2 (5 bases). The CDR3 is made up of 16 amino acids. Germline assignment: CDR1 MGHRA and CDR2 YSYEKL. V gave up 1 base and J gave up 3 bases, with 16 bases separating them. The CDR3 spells CASSQAFSQRSYEQYF. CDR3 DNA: TGCGCCAGCAGCCAAGCTTTCTCCCAGCGGAGCTACGAGCAGTACTTC.

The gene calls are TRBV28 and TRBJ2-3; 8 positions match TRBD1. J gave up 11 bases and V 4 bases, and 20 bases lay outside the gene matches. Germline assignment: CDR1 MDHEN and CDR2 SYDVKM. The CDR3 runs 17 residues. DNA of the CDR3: TGTGCCAGCAGTTCGGGCAGGGGGCGCTTCGCCGGACAGAGGCAGTATTTT. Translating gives CASSSGRGRFAGQRQYF.

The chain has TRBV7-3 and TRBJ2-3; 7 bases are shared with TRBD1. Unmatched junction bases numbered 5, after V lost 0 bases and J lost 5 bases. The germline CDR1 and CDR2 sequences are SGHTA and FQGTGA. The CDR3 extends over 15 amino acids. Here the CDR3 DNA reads TGTGCCAGCAGCTTAACGGTAGGGGGCAGAGATACGCAGTATTTT. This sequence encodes CASSLTVGGRDTQYF.

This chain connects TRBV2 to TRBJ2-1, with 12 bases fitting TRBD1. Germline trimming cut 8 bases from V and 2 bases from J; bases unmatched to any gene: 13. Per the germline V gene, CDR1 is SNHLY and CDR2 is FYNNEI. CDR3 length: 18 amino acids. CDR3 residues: CASAPGTGGAWPYNEQFF. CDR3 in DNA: TGTGCCAGCGCCCCCGGGACAGGGGGCGCGTGGCCCTACAATGAGCAGTTCTTC.

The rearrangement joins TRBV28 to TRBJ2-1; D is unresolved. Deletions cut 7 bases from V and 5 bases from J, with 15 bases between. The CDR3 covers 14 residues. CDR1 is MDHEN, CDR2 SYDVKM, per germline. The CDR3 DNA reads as TGTGCCAGCACTCCCGGTCCCGTGAACAATGAGCAGTTCTTC. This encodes CASTPGPVNNEQFF.

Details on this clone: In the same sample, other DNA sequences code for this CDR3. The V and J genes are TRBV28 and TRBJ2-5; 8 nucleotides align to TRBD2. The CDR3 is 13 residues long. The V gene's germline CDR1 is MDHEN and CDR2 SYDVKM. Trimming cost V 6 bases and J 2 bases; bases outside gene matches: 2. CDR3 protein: CASSRGGQETQYF. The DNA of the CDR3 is TGTGCCAGCAGCCGCGGGGGGCAAGAGACCCAGTACTTC.

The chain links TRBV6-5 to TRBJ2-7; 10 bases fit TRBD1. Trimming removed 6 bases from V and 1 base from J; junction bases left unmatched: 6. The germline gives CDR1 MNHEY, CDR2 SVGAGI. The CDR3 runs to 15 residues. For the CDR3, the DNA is TGTGCCAGCAGCAGACAGGGGGCTGGGTCCTACGAGCAGTACTTC. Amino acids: CASSRQGAGSYEQYF.

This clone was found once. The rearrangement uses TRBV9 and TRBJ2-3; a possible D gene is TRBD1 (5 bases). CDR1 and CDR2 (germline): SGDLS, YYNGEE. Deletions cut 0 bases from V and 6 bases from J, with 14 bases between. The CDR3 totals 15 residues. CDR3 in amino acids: CASSVGVGATDTQYF. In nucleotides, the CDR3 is TGTGCCAGCAGCGTAGGCGTAGGGGCGACGGATACGCAGTATTTT.

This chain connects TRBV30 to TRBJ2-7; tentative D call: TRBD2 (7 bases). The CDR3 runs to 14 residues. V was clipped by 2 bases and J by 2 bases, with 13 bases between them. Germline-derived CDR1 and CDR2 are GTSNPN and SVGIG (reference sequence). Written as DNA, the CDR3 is TGTGCCTGGAGTCTGGGGGGGCACACCTACGAGCAGTACTTC. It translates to CAWSLGGHTYEQYF.

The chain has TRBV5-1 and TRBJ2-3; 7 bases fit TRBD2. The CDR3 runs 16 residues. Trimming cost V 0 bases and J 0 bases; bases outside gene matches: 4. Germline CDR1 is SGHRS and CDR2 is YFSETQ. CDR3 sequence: CASSLGASGSTDTQYF. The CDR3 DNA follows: TGCGCCAGCAGCTTGGGGGCTAGCGGAAGCACAGATACGCAGTATTTT.

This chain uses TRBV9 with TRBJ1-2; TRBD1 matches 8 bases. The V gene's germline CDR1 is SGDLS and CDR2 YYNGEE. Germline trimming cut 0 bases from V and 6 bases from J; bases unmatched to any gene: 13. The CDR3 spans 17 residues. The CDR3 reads CASSVERVGTGVNGYTF. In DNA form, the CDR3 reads TGTGCCAGCAGCGTAGAAAGGGTCGGGACAGGCGTGAATGGCTACACCTTC.

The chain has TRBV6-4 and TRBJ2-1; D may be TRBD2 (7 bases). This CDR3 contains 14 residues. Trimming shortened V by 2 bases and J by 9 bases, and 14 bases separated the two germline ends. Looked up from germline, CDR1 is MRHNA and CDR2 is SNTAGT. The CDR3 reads CASSDPEGGREQFF. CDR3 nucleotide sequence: TGTGCCAGCAGTGACCCCGAGGGGGGGCGTGAGCAGTTCTTC.

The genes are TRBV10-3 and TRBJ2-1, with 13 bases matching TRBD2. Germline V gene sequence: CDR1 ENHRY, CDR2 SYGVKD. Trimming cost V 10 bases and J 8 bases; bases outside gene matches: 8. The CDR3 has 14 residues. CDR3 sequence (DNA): TGTGCCACCACCGGGACTAGCGGGGTCTATGAGCAGTTCTTC. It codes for CATTGTSGVYEQFF.

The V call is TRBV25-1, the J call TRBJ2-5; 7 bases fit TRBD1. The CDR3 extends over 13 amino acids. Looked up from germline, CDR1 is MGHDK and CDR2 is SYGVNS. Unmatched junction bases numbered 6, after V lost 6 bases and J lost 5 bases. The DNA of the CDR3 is TGTGCCAGCAGGCCACAGGGGCCGGAGACCCAGTACTTC. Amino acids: CASRPQGPETQYF.

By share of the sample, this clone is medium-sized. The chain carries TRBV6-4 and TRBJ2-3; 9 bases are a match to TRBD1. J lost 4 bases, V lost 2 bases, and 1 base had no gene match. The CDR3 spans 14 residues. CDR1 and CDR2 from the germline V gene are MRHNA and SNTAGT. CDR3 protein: CASSDTGGADTQYF. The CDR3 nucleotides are TGTGCCAGCAGTGACACAGGGGGCGCAGATACGCAGTATTTT.

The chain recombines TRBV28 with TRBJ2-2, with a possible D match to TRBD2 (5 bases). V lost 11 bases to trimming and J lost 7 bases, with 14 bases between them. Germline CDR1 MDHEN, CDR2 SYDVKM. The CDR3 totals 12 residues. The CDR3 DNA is TGTGCCCTCCGAGGGTCGGGCGGGGAGCTGTTTTTT. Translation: CALRGSGGELFF.

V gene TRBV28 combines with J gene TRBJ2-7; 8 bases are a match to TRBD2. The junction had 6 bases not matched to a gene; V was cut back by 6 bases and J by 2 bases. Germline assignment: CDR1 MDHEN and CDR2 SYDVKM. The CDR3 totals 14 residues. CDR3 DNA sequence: TGTGCCAGCAGCCCCGGACTAGCTGCCTACGAGCAGTACTTC. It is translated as CASSPGLAAYEQYF.

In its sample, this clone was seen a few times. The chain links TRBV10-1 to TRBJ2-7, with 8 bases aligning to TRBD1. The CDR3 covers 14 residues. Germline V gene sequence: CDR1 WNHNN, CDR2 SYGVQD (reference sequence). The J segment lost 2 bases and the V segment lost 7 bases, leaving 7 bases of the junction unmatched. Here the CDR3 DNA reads TGCGCCAGCACTGGTCAGGGGGCCCCCTACGAGCAGTACTTC. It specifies CASTGQGAPYEQYF.

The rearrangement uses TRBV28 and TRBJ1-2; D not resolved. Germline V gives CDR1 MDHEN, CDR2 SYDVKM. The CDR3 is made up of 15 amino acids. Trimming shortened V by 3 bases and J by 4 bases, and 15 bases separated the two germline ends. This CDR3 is CASSFGRELGYGYTF. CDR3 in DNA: TGTGCCAGCAGTTTTGGGAGGGAACTGGGCTATGGCTACACCTTC.

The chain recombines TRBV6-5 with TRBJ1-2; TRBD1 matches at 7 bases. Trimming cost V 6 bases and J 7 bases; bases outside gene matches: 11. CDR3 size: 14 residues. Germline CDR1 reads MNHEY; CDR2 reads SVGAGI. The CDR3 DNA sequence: TGTGCCAGCAGAGCCCGCAGGGGGAGCGGTGGCTACACCTTC. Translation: CASRARRGSGGYTF.

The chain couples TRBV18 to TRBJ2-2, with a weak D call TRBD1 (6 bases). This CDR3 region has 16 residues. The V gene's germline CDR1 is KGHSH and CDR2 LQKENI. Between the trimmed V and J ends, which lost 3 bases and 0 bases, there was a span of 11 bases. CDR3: CASSPRQATNTGELFF. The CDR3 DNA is TGTGCCAGCTCACCTCGACAGGCAACGAACACCGGGGAGCTGTTTTTT.